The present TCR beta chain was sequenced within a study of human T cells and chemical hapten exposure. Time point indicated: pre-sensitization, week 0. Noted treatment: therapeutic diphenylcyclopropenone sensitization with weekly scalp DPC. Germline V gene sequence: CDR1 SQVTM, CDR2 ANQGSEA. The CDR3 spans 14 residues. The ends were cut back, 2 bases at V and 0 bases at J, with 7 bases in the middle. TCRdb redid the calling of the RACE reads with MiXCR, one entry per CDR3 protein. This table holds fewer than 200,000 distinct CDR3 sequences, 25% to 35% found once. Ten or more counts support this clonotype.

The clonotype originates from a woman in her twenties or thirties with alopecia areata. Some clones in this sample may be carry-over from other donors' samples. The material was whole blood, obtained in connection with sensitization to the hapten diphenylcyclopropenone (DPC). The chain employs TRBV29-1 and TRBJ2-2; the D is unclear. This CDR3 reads CSVEQSSNTGELFF. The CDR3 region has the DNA TGCAGCGTTGAACAGAGCTCGAACACCGGGGAGCTGTTTTTT.